A selection of T cell receptor beta chains follows, all from one sample in a study of OX40 agonist ivuxolimab in advanced cancers. Profiled with immunoSEQ multiplex PCR; TCRdb holds only in-frame clones, not every one. Of tens of thousands of clones in the sample, about 80% are singletons; the top ten hold 20% to 25%. Sequenced material: CD4+ or CD8+ T cells sorted from blood, taken in a trial of the OX40 agonist ivuxolimab. The receptors derive from an adult with an advanced solid tumor such as melanoma, head and neck, liver or kidney cancer. CDR3s include the opening cysteine and the closing phenylalanine or tryptophan. Fields, in order: CDR3 length, J gene, clone size, D gene, V gene, CDR3 DNA, CDR3 protein. D genes are given only for firm matches. Size values are once, few and many counts, or a class for expanded clones, and some rows have none.

>13|TRBJ2-7|once|.|TRBV27
TGTGCCAGCAGTTTTGGGGGTCTTGAGGAGCAGTACTTC
CASSFGGLEEQYF
>12|TRBJ2-1|few|.|TRBV6-5
TGTGCCAGCAGTTATTCCGCCTGGGAGCAGTTCTTC
CASSYSAWEQFF
>15|TRBJ2-7|few|TRBD2|TRBV28
TGTGCCAGCAGTTTATTCGGACTAGCGGCATACGAGCAGTACTTC
CASSLFGLAAYEQYF
>14|TRBJ1-5|.|TRBD1|TRBV27
TGTGCCAGCAGTTTATTCGGGGGACAGTTAGACCAGCATTTT
CASSLFGGQLDQHF
>15|TRBJ2-7|.|.|TRBV4-1
TGCGCCAGCAGCCATCGGACTCAAAGGGTGTACGAGCAGTACTTC
CASSHRTQRVYEQYF
>23|TRBJ1-3|.|TRBD1|TRBV27
TGTGCCAGCAGGGTATTTAGGGGACAGGGCAGATCGGAGGCTCTTTGGACTGGAAACACCATATATTTT
CASRVFRGQGRSEALWTGNTIYF
>14|TRBJ1-5|once|.|TRBV7-9
TGTGCCAGCAGCCACGGGGGGATGGGTCAGCCCCAGCATTTT
CASSHGGMGQPQHF
>15|TRBJ2-2|.|.|TRBV27
TGTGCCAGCAGTTTACGCGGAAGGTTCGCCGGGGAGCTGTTTTTT
CASSLRGRFAGELFF
>19|TRBJ2-5|.|TRBD2|TRBV12-5
TGTGCTAGTGGTCTGGTCGGACGCGGGGGGGATAACTTCCAAGAGACCCAGTACTTC
CASGLVGRGGDNFQETQYF
>17|TRBJ2-1|medium-sized|TRBD2|TRBV19
TGTGCCAGTAGTGTTACTAGCGGTGACAGCTCCTACAATGAGCAGTTCTTC
CASSVTSGDSSYNEQFF
>13|TRBJ1-2|few|TRBD1|TRBV27
TGTGCCAGCAGTCGGACAGGGAACTATGGCTACACCTTC
CASSRTGNYGYTF
>18|TRBJ2-1|.|.|TRBV4-2
TGTGCCAGCAGCCAAGAAATGTATCAACAGAGTTCCTACAATGAGCAGTTCTTC
CASSQEMYQQSSYNEQFF
>15|TRBJ2-1|.|TRBD2|TRBV4-1
TGCGCCAGCAGCCCCCTAGCGGGGGGTTTCAATGAGCAGTTCTTC
CASSPLAGGFNEQFF
>11|TRBJ2-1|.|.|TRBV9
TGTGCCAGCAGCGTACAAGGTGAGCAGTTCTTC
CASSVQGEQFF
>12|TRBJ2-7|.|.|TRBV30
TGTGCCTCAAATAGGGCCGGCTACGAGCAGTACTTC
CASNRAGYEQYF
>17|TRBJ2-1|once|.|TRBV21-1
TGTGCCAGCAGCAGTCCCTGGTTTGGTAGCTCCTACAATGAGCAGTTCTTC
CASSSPWFGSSYNEQFF
>15|TRBJ1-1|few|TRBD1|TRBV7-9
TGTGCCAGCAGCTCGACAGGGACGGGTCTCCCTGAAGCTTTCTTT
CASSSTGTGLPEAFF
>14|TRBJ2-7|.|TRBD1|TRBV6-1
TGTGCCAGCAGTGAAAGGACAGGCCCCTACGAGCAGTACTTC
CASSERTGPYEQYF
>14|TRBJ1-2|.|TRBD1|TRBV9
TGTGCCAGCAGCCCCCGGACAGGGGGCGATGGCTACACCTTC
CASSPRTGGDGYTF
>15|TRBJ1-5|medium-sized|.|TRBV11-3
TGTGCCAGCACCCCCCCCAGGGTAAGCAATCAGCCCCAGCATTTT
CASTPPRVSNQPQHF
>14|TRBJ2-7|.|TRBD1|TRBV27
TGTGCCAGCAGTTTAGGGACAGGGGCCCACGAGCAGTACTTC
CASSLGTGAHEQYF
>16|TRBJ2-1|.|.|TRBV28
TGTGCCAGCAGAAGGAGGGGGAAAACCTCCTACAATGAGCAGTTCTTC
CASRRRGKTSYNEQFF
>13|TRBJ2-7|.|.|TRBV6-6
TGTGCCAGCAGTCCACGAGACGGTTACGAGCAGTACTTC
CASSPRDGYEQYF
>15|TRBJ2-3|.|TRBD1|TRBV7-3
TGTGCCAGCAGCTTTAACAGGGGGAGCACAGATACGCAGTATTTT
CASSFNRGSTDTQYF
>16|TRBJ1-2|.|TRBD1|TRBV15
TGTGCCACCAGCGGGGAAGACAGGGGGCAATATTATGGCTACACCTTC
CATSGEDRGQYYGYTF
>12|TRBJ2-3|many|.|TRBV28
TGTGCCAGCACCCCCCCGCGGGGTACGCAGTATTTT
CASTPPRGTQYF
>15|TRBJ1-1|.|.|TRBV7-9
TGTGCCAGCAGCAAGGCCAGCTACTTGAACACTGAAGCTTTCTTT
CASSKASYLNTEAFF
>16|TRBJ1-5|.|.|TRBV11-3
TGTGCCAGCAGCTTAGGGTCCAGGTATAGCAATCAGCCCCAGCATTTT
CASSLGSRYSNQPQHF
>15|TRBJ2-3|.|.|TRBV7-2
TGTGCCAGCAGCCTCGACGGATCTAGCACAGATACGCAGTATTTT
CASSLDGSSTDTQYF
>14|TRBJ2-5|.|TRBD1|TRBV7-3
TGTGCCAGCAGCTCCAGGGGGCCAGGGGAGACCCAGTACTTC
CASSSRGPGETQYF
>12|TRBJ1-4|.|.|TRBV10-2
TGCGCCAGCAGTGGGGGAGACGAAAAACTGTTTTTT
CASSGGDEKLFF
>10|TRBJ1-4|.|.|TRBV5-8
TGTGCCAGCAGCCGAATATCCCAGTTTTTT
CASSRISQFF
>12|TRBJ1-2|.|TRBD1|TRBV27
TGTGCCAGCAGTTTCACAGGGGACGGCTACACCTTC
CASSFTGDGYTF
>15|TRBJ2-7|.|TRBD1|TRBV5-4
TGTGCCAGCAGCCCGGGGACAGGGGGCCCCTACGAGCAGTACTTC
CASSPGTGGPYEQYF
>11|TRBJ2-7|.|.|TRBV19
TGTGCCAGTAGTATCGGGCACGAGCAGTACTTC
CASSIGHEQYF
>16|TRBJ2-7|.|.|TRBV5-1
TGCGCCAGCAGCCCGGTTTCCGGGACGCAGGCGTACGAGCAGTACTTC
CASSPVSGTQAYEQYF
>14|TRBJ1-5|.|.|TRBV27
TGTGCCAGCAGTTTTGCAGGGGGCAATCAGCCCCAGCATTTT
CASSFAGGNQPQHF
>11|TRBJ2-1|.|.|TRBV6-6
TGTGCCAGCAGTTACTCGAATGAGCAGTTCTTC
CASSYSNEQFF
>18|TRBJ2-2|.|.|TRBV9
TGTGCCAGCTCGGTCGACAATACTCGGGGGAGTGGGGCCGGGGAGCTGTTTTTT
CASSVDNTRGSGAGELFF
>17|TRBJ2-1|.|TRBD2|TRBV9
TGTGCCAGCAGCGTAGGACCGGGGACTAGCGTCTACAATGAGCAGTTCTTC
CASSVGPGTSVYNEQFF
>15|TRBJ2-2|medium-sized|.|TRBV7-3
TGTGCCAGCAGCTCCTCCCGGGACCGAGTCGGGGAGCTGTTTTTT
CASSSSRDRVGELFF
>14|TRBJ2-7|.|.|TRBV7-9
TGTGCCAGCAGCTCACCAGGGGATTCCTACGAGCAGTACTTC
CASSSPGDSYEQYF
>14|TRBJ2-5|.|.|TRBV5-6
TGTGCCAGCAGCTTGGCGGATTTCTGGAAGACCCAGTACTTC
CASSLADFWKTQYF
>16|TRBJ2-1|.|.|TRBV11-2
TGTGCCAGCAGCTTAGTCTGGGTGGGGAGCTACAATGAGCAGTTCTTC
CASSLVWVGSYNEQFF
>12|TRBJ2-1|.|TRBD2|TRBV5-6
TGTGCCAGCAGCTACGGGGGGAATGAGCAGTTCTTC
CASSYGGNEQFF
>13|TRBJ2-1|once|.|TRBV12-5
TGTGCTAGTGGTCCGGGACAACTGAATGAGCAGTTCTTC
CASGPGQLNEQFF
>15|TRBJ2-4|.|TRBD2|TRBV2
TGTGCCGGACTAGCGGGGTTTGGAGCCAAAAACATTCAGTACTTC
CAGLAGFGAKNIQYF
>16|TRBJ2-5|.|.|TRBV19
TGTGCCAGTAGTATAGTTTATCCGGGGTTGGGAGAGACCCAGTACTTC
CASSIVYPGLGETQYF
>14|TRBJ2-7|.|TRBD1|TRBV27
TGTGCCAGCAGTTTAACAGGGGGGCCCTACGAGCAGTACTTC
CASSLTGGPYEQYF
>12|TRBJ1-2|few|TRBD1|TRBV19
TGTGCCAGTTCGACAGGGGCTAATGGCTACACCTTC
CASSTGANGYTF
>15|TRBJ1-5|once|TRBD1|TRBV27
TGTGCCAGCAGTCCAGGGACAGGGGGTCGACAGCCCCAGCATTTT
CASSPGTGGRQPQHF
>15|TRBJ2-7|.|.|TRBV27
TGTGCCAGCAGTTTGTTCCCCGGAGACTTCTACGAGCAGTACTTC
CASSLFPGDFYEQYF
>13|TRBJ1-5|.|.|TRBV2
TGTGCCAGCACCTGGGGGAGCAATCAGCCCCAGCATTTT
CASTWGSNQPQHF
>15|TRBJ1-5|.|.|TRBV4-1
TGCGCCAGCAGCCACCCTGGACTGCTCAATCAGCCCCAGCATTTT
CASSHPGLLNQPQHF
>15|TRBJ2-1|once|.|TRBV9
TGTGCCAGCAGCGTCTTATCAGCTACCTACAATGAGCAGTTCTTC
CASSVLSATYNEQFF